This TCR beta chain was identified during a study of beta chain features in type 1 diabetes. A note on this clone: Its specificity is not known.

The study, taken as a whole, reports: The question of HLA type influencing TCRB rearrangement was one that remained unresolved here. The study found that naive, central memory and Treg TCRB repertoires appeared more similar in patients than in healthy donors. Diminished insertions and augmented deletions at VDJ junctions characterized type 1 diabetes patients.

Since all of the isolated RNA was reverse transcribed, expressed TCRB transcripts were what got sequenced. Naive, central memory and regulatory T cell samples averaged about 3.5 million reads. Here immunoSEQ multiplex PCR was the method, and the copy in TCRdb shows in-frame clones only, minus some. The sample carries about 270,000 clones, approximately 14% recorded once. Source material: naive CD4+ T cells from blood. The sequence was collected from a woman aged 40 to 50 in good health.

The CDR3 loop reads CASSPASRGDYGYTF. The CDR3 DNA reads as TGTGCCAGCTCACCAGCCAGCAGGGGAGACTATGGCTACACCTTC. This sequence joins TRBV18 and TRBJ1-2; maybe TRBD1 (6 bases). CDR3 size: 15 residues. CDR1 and CDR2 (germline): KGHSH, LQKENI. Trimming cost V 2 bases and J 3 bases, with 13 bases left between them.